The source of this T cell receptor (beta chain) is a study of CD8 T cells in ankylosing spondylitis (dated by TCRdb to 2016 to 2017). Some background on the complete study: T cell receptor beta repertoires were profiled in healthy donors and ankylosing spondylitis patients so that disease-linked TCR variants could be found. The full study cohort was made up of about 25 ankylosing spondylitis patients and roughly 100 healthy donors. Peripheral blood was sampled, and synovial fluid was also collected from ankylosing spondylitis patients. Overall results and qualifications from the work: A TCR beta motif made up of seven or eight highly homologous amino acid variants appeared to be characteristic of blood from ankylosing spondylitis patients. The disease-linked clones were reported to be significantly enriched in matched synovial fluid samples from ankylosing spondylitis patients. Some motif variants had previously been reported in the synovial fluid and blood of reactive arthritis patients, which suggests shared mechanisms of disease initiation. The disease-linked clones had a CD8+ phenotype and were found at relatively low frequencies in peripheral blood.

The trim is 3 bases for V and 3 bases for J, with a gap of 9 bases between the germline ends. The CDR3 runs 12 residues from the cysteine to the phenylalanine. Solely the CDR3 DNA is kept, with 36 bases framed from the first base. In the germline V gene (reference sequence), CDR1 corresponds to GTSNPN and CDR2 to SVGIG. The instrument given in TCRdb is Illumina HiSeq 2500. Quantitative 5'-RACE with molecular barcodes was the method used to prepare the TCR beta libraries. Under the source paper's analysis protocol: A new computational method, built on a probabilistic model of VDJ rearrangement, was used to identify disease-linked TCR variants. TCRdb applied fastp at Q25 and MiXCR to the public reads, then kept only in-frame beta chains. Rows with a matching CDR3 protein are joined into one entry that keeps the most common DNA and genes. The V and J calls, along with clone size, are taken from TCRdb and not from the paper's own processing. Within this sample are some 240,000 distinct CDR3 sequences, with 5.5% to 7.5% of them counted one time only. Of the sample, approximately 15% falls within the top ten clones.

This clonotype was seen only a few times. The target of this receptor is not known. One base away there is no much larger clone; base qualities are not given. Recombination linked TRBV30 to TRBJ2-7, with the D gene possibly TRBD1 or TRBD2, each one fitting 6 bases. The sample comprised blood, either unsorted or a sorted T cell fraction (not recorded which). The origin of this receptor is a male donor with ankylosing spondylitis. Here the CDR3 is given as CAWRGGDYEQYF. The base sequence is TGTGCCTGGAGGGGGGGCGACTACGAGCAGTACTTC.